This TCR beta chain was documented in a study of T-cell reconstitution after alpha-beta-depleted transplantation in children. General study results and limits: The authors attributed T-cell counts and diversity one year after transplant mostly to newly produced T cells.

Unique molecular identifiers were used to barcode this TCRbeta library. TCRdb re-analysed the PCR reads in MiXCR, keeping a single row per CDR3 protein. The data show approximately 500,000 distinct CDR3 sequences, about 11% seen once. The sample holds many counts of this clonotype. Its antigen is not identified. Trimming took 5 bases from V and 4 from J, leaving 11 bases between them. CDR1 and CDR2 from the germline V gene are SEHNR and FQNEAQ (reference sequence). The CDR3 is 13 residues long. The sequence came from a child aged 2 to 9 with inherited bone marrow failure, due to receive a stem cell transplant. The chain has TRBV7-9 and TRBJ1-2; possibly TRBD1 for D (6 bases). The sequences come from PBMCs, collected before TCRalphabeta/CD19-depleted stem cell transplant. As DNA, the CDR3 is TGTGCCAGCAGCCCCGGGACAAGCTATGGCTACACCTTC. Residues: CASSPGTSYGYTF.